The clone carrying this T cell receptor beta chain has more than one count but fewer than ten. The CDR3 contains 12 residues. Germline V gene lookup returns CDR1 DFQATT and CDR2 SNEGSKA (reference sequence). Trimming shortened V by 3 bases and J by 2 bases, and 7 bases separated the two germline ends. Using its own MiXCR run on the reads, TCRdb lists one record per CDR3 protein. The sample consists of about 97,000 distinct CDR3 sequences, 30% to 35% of them appearing once. This entry belongs to a study of type 1 regulatory T cells. The V gene is TRBV20-1, the J gene TRBJ2-5; no clear D. The sequence was collected from a human donor in good health. Sequenced sample: CD4+ T cells, either the whole sample or a sorted fraction (not recorded which). CDR3: CSASGPQETQYF. DNA of the CDR3: TGCAGTGCTAGCGGACCTCAAGAGACCCAGTACTTC.